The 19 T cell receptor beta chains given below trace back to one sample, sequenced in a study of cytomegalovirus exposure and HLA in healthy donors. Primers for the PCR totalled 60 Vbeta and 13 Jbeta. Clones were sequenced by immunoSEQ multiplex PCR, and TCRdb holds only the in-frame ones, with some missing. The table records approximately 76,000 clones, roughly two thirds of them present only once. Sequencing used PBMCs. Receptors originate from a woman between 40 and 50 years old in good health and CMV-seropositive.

DNA of the CDR3: TGTGCCAGCAGCTGGGGGGGGCCGGAACAGCCCCAGCATTTT. The encoded protein is CASSWGGPEQPQHF. The chain recombines TRBV5-6 with TRBJ1-5; tentatively, D is TRBD1 (6 bases). The CDR3 spans 14 residues. The germline gives CDR1 SGHDT, CDR2 YYEEEE. V shed 3 bases and J shed 7 bases, with 14 bases lying between them.

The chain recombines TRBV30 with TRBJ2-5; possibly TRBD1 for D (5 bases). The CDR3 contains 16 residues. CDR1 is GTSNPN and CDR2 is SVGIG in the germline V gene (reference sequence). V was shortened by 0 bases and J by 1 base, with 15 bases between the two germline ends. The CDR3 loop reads CAWSVRFRGPQETQYF. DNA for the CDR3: TGTGCCTGGAGTGTACGTTTTAGGGGCCCCCAAGAGACCCAGTACTTC.

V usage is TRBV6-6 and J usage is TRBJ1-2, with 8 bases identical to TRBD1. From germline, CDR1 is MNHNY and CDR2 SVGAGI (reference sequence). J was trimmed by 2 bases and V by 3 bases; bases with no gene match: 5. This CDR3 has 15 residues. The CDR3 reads CASSYAWTGNYGYTF. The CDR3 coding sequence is TGTGCCAGCAGTTATGCGTGGACAGGGAACTATGGCTACACCTTC.

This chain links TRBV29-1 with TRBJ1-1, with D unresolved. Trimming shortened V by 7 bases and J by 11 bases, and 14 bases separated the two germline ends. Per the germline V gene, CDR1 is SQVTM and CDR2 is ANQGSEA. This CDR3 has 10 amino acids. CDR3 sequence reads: CSGDARSAFF. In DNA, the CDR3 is TGCAGCGGTGATGCGAGAAGCGCTTTCTTT.

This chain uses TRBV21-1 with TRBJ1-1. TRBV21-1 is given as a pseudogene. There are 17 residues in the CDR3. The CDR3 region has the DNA TGTGCCAGCAGCAAACCGGCTAGAGGGAGGGTGGGCACTGAAGCTTTCTTT. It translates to CASSKPARGRVGTEAFF.

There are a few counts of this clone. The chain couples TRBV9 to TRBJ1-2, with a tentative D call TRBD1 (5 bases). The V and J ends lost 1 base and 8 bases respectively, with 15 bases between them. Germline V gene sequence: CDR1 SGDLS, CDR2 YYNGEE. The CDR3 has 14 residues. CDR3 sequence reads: CASSVTTGTRGYTF. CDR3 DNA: TGTGCCAGCAGCGTAACTACAGGAACTCGCGGCTACACCTTC. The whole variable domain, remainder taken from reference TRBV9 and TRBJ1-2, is DSGVTQTPKHLITATGQRVTLRCSPRSGDLSVYWYQQSLDQGLQFLIQYYNGEERAKGNILERFSAQQFPDLHSELNLSSLELGDSALYFCASSVTTGTRGYTFGSGTRLTVV.

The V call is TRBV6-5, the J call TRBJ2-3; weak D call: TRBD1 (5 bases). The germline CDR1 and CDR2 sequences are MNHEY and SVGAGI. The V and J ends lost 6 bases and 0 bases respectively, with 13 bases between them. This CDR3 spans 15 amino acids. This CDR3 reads CASSPRTTSTDTQYF. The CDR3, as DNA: TGTGCCAGCAGCCCCAGGACAACTAGCACAGATACGCAGTATTTT.

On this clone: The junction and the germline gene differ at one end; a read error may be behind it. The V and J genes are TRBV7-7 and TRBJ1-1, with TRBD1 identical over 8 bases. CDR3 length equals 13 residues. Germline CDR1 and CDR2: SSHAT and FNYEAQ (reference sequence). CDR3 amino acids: CASSVDRGSEAFF. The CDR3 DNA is TGTGCTAGCAGCGTTGACAGGGGCAGTGAAGCTTTCTTT.

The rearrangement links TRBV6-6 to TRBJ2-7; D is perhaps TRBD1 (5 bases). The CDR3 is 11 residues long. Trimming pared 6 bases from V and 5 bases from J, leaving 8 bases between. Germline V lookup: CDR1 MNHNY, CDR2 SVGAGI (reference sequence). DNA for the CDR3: TGTGCCAGCAGAACCAGGGACGAGCAGTACTTC. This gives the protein CASRTRDEQYF.

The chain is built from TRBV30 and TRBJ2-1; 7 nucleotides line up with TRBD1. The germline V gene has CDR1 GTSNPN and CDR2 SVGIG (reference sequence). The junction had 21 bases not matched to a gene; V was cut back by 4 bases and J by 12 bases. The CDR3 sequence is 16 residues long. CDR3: CAWIGSGTASFKGQFF. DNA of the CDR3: TGTGCCTGGATAGGTTCAGGGACAGCTAGCTTTAAGGGGCAGTTCTTC.

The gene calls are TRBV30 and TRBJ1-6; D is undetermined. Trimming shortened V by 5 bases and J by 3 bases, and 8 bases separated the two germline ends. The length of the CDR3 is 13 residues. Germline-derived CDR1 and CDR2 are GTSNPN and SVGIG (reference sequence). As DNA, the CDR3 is TGTGCCTGGGCGTCCGACTATAATTCACCCCTCCACTTT. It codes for CAWASDYNSPLHF.

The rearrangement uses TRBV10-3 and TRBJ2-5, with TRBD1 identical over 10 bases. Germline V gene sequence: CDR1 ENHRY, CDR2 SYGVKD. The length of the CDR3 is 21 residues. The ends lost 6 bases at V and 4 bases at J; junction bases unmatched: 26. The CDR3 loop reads CAISENQWDPTGGEFRETQYF. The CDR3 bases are TGTGCCATCAGCGAGAATCAGTGGGACCCGACAGGGGGCGAGTTCAGAGAGACCCAGTACTTC.

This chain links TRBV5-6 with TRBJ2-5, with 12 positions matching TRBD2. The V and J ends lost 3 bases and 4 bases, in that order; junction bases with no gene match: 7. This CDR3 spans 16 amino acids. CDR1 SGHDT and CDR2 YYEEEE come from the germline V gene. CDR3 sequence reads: CASSSASGGARETQYF. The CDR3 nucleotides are TGTGCCAGCAGCTCGGCTAGCGGGGGGGCCAGAGAGACCCAGTACTTC.

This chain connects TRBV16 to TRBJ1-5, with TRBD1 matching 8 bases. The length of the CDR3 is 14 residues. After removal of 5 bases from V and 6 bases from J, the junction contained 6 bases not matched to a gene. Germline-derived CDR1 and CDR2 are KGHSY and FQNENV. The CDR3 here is CASSEDRVGQPQHF. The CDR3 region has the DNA TGTGCCAGCAGCGAGGACAGGGTGGGTCAGCCCCAGCATTTT. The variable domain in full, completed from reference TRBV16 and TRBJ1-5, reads GEEVAQTPKHLVRGEGQKAKLYCAPIKGHSYVFWYQQVLKNEFKFLISFQNENVFDETGMPKERFSAKCLPNSPCSLEIQATKLEDSAVYFCASSEDRVGQPQHFGDGTRLSIL.

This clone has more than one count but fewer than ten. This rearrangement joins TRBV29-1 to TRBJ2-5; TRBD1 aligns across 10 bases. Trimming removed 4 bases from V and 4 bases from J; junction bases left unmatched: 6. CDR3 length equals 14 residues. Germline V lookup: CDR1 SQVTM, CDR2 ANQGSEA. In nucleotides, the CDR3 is TGCAGCGTTGCCGGGACAGGGGTCATAGAGACCCAGTACTTC. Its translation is CSVAGTGVIETQYF.

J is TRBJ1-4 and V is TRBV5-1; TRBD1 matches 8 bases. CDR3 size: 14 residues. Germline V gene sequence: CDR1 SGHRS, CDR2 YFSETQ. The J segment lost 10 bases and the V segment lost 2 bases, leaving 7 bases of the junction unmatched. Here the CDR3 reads CASSFGQGASKLFF. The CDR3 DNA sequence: TGCGCCAGCAGCTTCGGGCAGGGGGCTTCAAAACTGTTTTTT.

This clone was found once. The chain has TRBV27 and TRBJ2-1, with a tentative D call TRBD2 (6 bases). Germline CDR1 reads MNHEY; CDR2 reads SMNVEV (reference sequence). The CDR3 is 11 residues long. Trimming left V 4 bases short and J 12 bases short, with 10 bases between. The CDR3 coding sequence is TGTGCCAGCAGTTCGTTCGGGGGGCAGTTCTTC. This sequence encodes CASSSFGGQFF.

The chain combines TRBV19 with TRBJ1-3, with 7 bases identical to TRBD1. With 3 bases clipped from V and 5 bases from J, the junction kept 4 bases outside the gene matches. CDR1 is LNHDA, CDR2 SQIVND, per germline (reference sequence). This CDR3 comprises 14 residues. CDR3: CASSMTGQRNTIYF. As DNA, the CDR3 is TGTGCCAGTAGTATGACGGGACAGCGAAACACCATATATTTT.

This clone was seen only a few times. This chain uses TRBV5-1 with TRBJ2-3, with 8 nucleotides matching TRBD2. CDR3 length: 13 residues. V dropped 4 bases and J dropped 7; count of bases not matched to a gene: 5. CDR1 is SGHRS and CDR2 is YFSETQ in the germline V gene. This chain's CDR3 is CASSPGGTNTQYF. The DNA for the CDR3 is TGCGCCAGCAGCCCGGGGGGGACTAATACGCAGTATTTT.